This TCR beta chain was observed in a study of blood T cell repertoires in COVID-19 (dated by TCRdb to the early 2020s). At the level of the whole study: Collaborator samples came from the United States, Italy and Spain and covered acute and convalescent phases of COVID-19. The prospective study material was composed of cDNA or gDNA derived from T cells, B-cell-depleted T cells, or PBMCs. The samples were drawn from the first 160 participants of the ongoing ImmuneRACE study and from over a thousand subjects provided by 6 global collaborators. Subjects who had been exposed to COVID-19, were actively infected with it, or had recovered from it provided the deeply sampled blood TCRbeta repertoires that made up the dataset. The repertoires were made available in a free public database intended to serve as a resource for research on the immune response to SARS-CoV-2. Sample metadata almost always included a de-identified subject ID, COVID-19 status, age in years and sex. Where available, HLA class I and class II types were obtained from metadata supplied by the sample provider rather than from assay-based typing. The research as a whole found: Clinical and demographic metadata were provided uncurated, with the amount varying by source and participant.

Trimming accounts for 2 bases at V and 1 base at J, while the number of junction bases matched to no gene is 2. The CDR3 numbers 15 residues from cysteine through phenylalanine. The retained sequence is limited to the CDR3, 45 bases, with the frame set at the first base. CDR1 and CDR2 are drawn from the germline V gene: MNHNS, SASEGT. Whole blood was collected in K2EDTA tubes by collaborating institutions according to the institutions' own protocols. Collaborator samples were shipped for TCRbeta analysis as frozen whole blood, isolated PBMCs, or DNA extracted from either sample type. TCRbeta CDR3 regions were amplified from genomic DNA using the immunoSEQ Assay, a bias-controlled multiplex PCR. In the paper's pipeline: The number of nucleated cells in each sample was estimated by amplification of reference gene primers within the assay. Sequence reads were collapsed and filtered to measure the absolute abundance of every unique TCRbeta CDR3 rearrangement. For each sample, productive Simpson clonality was calculated by taking the square root of Simpson's diversity index across productive rearrangements. TCRdb limited this immuneACCESS table to in-frame rearrangements with V and J called. A share of clones is missing; checked studies link under half to unresolved V genes, and the rest is unexplained. V and J calls and clone size are copied from that table; D and trimming were computed from the DNA. The sample table holds 50,000 to 75,000 clones, of which roughly 76% were seen once. The ten most abundant clones make up 40% to 60% of the sample.

With regard to this clone: What antigen it recognizes has not been identified. Per-nucleotide qualities are absent, and no much larger clonotype sits a single base away.

The sequencing sample was made of peripheral blood. The V gene is TRBV6-1 and the J gene is TRBJ1-1, with 9 middle bases fitting TRBD1. This clonotype was obtained from a woman older than 75 with acute or convalescent COVID-19. The CDR3: CASSEPGQGNTEAFF. The sequenced DNA: TGTGCCAGCAGTGAACCGGGACAGGGGAACACTGAAGCTTTCTTT.